The source of this T cell receptor (beta chain) is a study of glioma-infiltrating T cells after dendritic cell vaccination. The overall study: Patients received autologous tumor lysate-pulsed dendritic cell vaccination between about 2002 and 2013. Study-wide results and caveats: Complete blood and tumor specimen sets were limited to few patients.

Clones were sequenced by immunoSEQ multiplex PCR, and TCRdb holds only the in-frame ones, with some missing. The sample holds under 100,000 clones, around 90% seen once. The CDR3 has 12 amino acids. CDR1 GTSNPN and CDR2 SVGIG come from the germline V gene (reference sequence). V dropped 2 bases and J dropped 7; count of bases not matched to a gene: 2. Selection required adequate fresh-frozen tumor tissue plus more than two years' survival data. Note on this clone: The target antigen is unknown.

The sample in question was blood, obtained before dendritic cell vaccination. The chain recombines TRBV30 with TRBJ1-5; 7 positions match TRBD1. This clonotype was obtained from a human donor with glioblastoma. The CDR3 is CAWSTGAQPQHF. CDR3 nucleotide sequence: TGTGCCTGGAGTACAGGGGCCCAGCCCCAGCATTTT.